This TCR beta chain comes out of a study of T cell changes during pregnancy in multiple sclerosis. The germline V gene encodes CDR1 MNHEY and CDR2 SMNVEV (reference sequence). CDR3 size: 13 residues. V lost 4 bases and J lost 4, with 7 bases in between. The method was immunoSEQ multiplex PCR; TCRdb's version includes in-frame clones alone and lacks a portion of them. The sample lists fewer than 40,000 clones; roughly 86% were seen once. The gene calls are TRBV27 and TRBJ1-4; no firm D call. The clonotype was recovered from a female donor with multiple sclerosis, enrolled in a pregnancy study. The specimen was CD8+ T cells from peripheral blood mononuclear cells, collected in the first trimester of pregnancy. The CDR3 reads CASSSSVNEKLFF. The CDR3 region has the DNA TGTGCCAGCAGTTCCTCCGTTAATGAAAAACTGTTTTTT. The full variable domain, its missing parts supplied by reference TRBV27 and TRBJ1-4, is EAQVTQNPRYLITVTGKKLTVTCSQNMNHEYMSWYRQDPGLGLRQIYYSMNVEVTDKGDVPEGYKVSRKEKRNFPLILESPSPNQTSLYFCASSSSVNEKLFFGSGTQLSVL.